The entry below gives a single TCR beta chain sequence along with its context. The data derive from a study of blood T cell repertoires in COVID-19. Across the study: The cDNA or gDNA used as material had been derived from T cells, B-cell-depleted T cells, or PBMCs.

In the original analysis: Estimated nucleated cell counts came from reference gene primer amplification. Measured with immunoSEQ multiplex PCR; TCRdb has only the in-frame clones, and not every one. Clone size and V and J calls were adopted from that table, with D and trimming inferred from the DNA. The sample contains about 150,000 clones, 70% to 90% of which appear only once. Germline lookup yields CDR1 SGHAT and CDR2 FQNNGV. V dropped 5 bases and J dropped 8 bases, with 18 bases sitting between them. The CDR3 is 15 amino acids. This TCR was recovered from a man between 60 and 70 years old with COVID-19, enrolled during active disease. This rearrangement joins TRBV11-2 to TRBJ1-4, with D possibly matching TRBD1 (6 bases). Sequencing was done on a sample of peripheral blood. The DNA of the CDR3 is TGTGCCAGCAGCAGTAACCTAGGGGGTAACGAAAAACTGTTTTTT. It codes for CASSSNLGGNEKLFF.